This paragraph covers one TCR beta chain sequence. This clone appeared a single time. The specificity of this receptor is unknown. Base qualities are missing; no much larger clone stands one base away. The immunoSEQ Assay, a bias-controlled multiplex PCR, was used to amplify TCRbeta CDR3 regions from genomic DNA. As for the original processing: Within the assay, amplification of reference gene primers was used to estimate how many nucleated cells each sample contained. To quantify the absolute abundance of each unique TCRbeta CDR3 rearrangement, sequence reads were collapsed and filtered. For each sample, productive Simpson clonality was calculated by taking the square root of Simpson's diversity index across productive rearrangements. TCRdb limited this immuneACCESS table to in-frame rearrangements with V and J called. A share of clones is missing; checked studies link under half to unresolved V genes, and the rest is unexplained. The D gene and trimming were derived from the DNA, and the V and J assignments and clone size from that table. The sample data list about 400,000 clones, and about nine tenths of these were observed just once. 1.5% to 2% of the sample rests with the top ten.

The data belong to a study of blood T cell repertoires in COVID-19 (TCRdb year 2020). Some background on the complete study: The collaborator samples originated in the United States, Italy and Spain and spanned the acute and convalescent phases of COVID-19. The material from the prospective study consisted of cDNA or gDNA derived from T cells, B-cell-depleted T cells, or PBMCs. Where HLA class I and class II types were available, the types were taken from metadata supplied by the sample provider, not from assay-based typing. Subjects who had been exposed to COVID-19, were actively infected with it, or had recovered from it provided the deeply sampled blood TCRbeta repertoires that made up the dataset. A de-identified subject ID, COVID-19 status, age in years and sex were almost always included in the sample metadata. The repertoires were released in a freely available public database intended as a resource for research on the immune response to SARS-CoV-2. Samples came from the ongoing ImmuneRACE study (first 160 participants) plus 1,254 subjects from 6 global collaborators.

The investigation overall reported the following: Clinical and demographic metadata were provided uncurated, with the amount varying by source and participant.

Participants in the prospective study were aged about 18 to 95 years, lived in about two dozen United States geographic areas, and enrolled through a virtual design. In the prospective study, participants were assigned to cohorts based on the clinical history participants reported in a screening survey and a study questionnaire. Recovered participants in ImmuneRACE Cohort 3 were defined as having two consecutive negative NP/OP PCR tests, clearance from a healthcare professional, or resolution of symptoms. In the prospective study, mobile phlebotomists collected whole blood, serum and a nasopharyngeal or oropharyngeal swab from each participant. Over a roughly 2-month period, participants in the prospective study had the option of providing additional blood draws and questionnaires. Before DNA extraction, prospective study blood samples were shipped either frozen or at room temperature. The CDR3 runs 12 amino acids, cysteine and phenylalanine included. Just CDR3 DNA is preserved here, 36 bases in frame from base 1. Sequences KGHSH (CDR1) and LQKENI (CDR2) are obtained from the germline V gene. V sheds 3 bases and J sheds 9 bases, leaving 6 bases between their ends.

The sample consisted of PBMCs or T cells enriched from blood (not recorded which). This clonotype originated in a woman in her 30s who had recovered from COVID-19. The chain was built from TRBV18 and TRBJ1-6; confidence is insufficient to name the D gene. The sequenced DNA: TGTGCCAGCTCACCCGAGGGTTCACCCCTCCACTTT. This translates into CASSPEGSPLHF.